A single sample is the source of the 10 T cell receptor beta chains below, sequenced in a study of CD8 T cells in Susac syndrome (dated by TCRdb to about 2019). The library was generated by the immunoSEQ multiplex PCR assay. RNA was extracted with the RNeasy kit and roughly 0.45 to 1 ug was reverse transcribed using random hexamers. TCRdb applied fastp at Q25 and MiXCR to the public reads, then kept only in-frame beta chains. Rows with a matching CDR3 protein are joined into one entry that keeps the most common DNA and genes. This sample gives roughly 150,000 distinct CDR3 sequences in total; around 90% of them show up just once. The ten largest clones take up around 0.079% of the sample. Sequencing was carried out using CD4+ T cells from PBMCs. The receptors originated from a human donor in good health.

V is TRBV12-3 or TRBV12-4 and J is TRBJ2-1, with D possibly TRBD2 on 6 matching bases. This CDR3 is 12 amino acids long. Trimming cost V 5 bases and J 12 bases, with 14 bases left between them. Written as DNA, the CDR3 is TGTGCCAGCAGTCTGCAGGGTAGCGGGCAGTTCTTC. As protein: CASSLQGSGQFF.

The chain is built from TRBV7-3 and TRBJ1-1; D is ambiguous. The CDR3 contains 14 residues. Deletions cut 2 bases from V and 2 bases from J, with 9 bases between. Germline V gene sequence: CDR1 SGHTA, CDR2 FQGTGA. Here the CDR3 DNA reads TGTGCCAGCAGCTTATCAGGAGCTAACACTGAAGCTTTCTTT. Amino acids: CASSLSGANTEAFF.

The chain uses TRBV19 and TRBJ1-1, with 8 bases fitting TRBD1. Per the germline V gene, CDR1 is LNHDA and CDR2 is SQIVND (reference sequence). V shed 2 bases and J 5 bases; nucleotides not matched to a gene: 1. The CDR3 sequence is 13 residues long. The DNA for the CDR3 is TGTGCCAGTAGTATAAGGGACAGGACTGAAGCTTTCTTT. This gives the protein CASSIRDRTEAFF.

The CDR3 DNA reads as TGCAGCGTTGAACTTGAGAGGAGGACTGAAGCTTTCTTT. It encodes CSVELERRTEAFF. The chain links TRBV29-1 to TRBJ1-1; the D is unclear. In germline, CDR1 is SQVTM, CDR2 ANQGSEA. The CDR3 sequence is 13 residues long. V lost 2 bases and J lost 5, with 12 bases in between. The entire variable domain, with the rest obtained from reference TRBV29-1 and TRBJ1-1, is as follows: SAVISQKPSRDICQRGTSLTIQCQVDSQVTMMFWYRQQPGQSLTLIATANQGSEATYESGFVIDKFPISRPNLTFSTLTVSNMSPEDSSIYLCSVELERRTEAFFGQGTRLTVV.

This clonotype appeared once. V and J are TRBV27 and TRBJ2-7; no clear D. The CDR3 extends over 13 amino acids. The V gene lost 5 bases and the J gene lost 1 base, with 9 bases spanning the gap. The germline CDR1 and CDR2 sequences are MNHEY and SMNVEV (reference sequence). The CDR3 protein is CASSNRFSYEQYF. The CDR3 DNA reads TGTGCCAGCAGTAACCGCTTTTCCTACGAGCAGTACTTC.

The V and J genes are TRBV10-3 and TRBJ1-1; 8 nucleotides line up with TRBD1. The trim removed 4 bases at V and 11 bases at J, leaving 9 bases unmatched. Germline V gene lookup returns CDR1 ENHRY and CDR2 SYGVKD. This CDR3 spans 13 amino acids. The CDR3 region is CAISGGTGSGAFF. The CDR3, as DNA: TGTGCCATCAGTGGAGGGACAGGTTCCGGGGCTTTCTTT.

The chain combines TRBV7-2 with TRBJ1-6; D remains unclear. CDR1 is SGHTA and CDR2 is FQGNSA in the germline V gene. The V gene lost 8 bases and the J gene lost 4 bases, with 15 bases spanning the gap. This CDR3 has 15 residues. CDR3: CASGPGRGYNSPLHF. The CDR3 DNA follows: TGTGCCAGCGGGCCGGGCCGCGGTTATAATTCACCCCTCCACTTT.

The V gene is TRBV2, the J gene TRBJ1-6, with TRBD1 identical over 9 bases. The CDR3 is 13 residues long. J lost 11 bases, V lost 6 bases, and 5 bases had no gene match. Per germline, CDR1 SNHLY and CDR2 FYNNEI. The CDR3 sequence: CASREGQGAPLHF. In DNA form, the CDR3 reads TGTGCCAGCAGAGAGGGACAGGGAGCACCCCTCCACTTT.

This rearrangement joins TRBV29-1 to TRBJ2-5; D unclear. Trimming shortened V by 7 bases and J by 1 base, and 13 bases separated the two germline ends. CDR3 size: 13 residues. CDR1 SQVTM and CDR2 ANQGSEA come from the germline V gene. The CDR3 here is CSGRTLLQETQYF. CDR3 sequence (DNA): TGCAGCGGACGCACACTGCTCCAAGAGACCCAGTACTTC.

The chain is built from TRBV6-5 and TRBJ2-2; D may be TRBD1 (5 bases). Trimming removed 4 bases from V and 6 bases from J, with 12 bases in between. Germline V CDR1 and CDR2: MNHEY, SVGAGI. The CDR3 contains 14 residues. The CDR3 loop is CASSFSWGAGELFF. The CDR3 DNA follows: TGTGCCAGCAGTTTCTCCTGGGGCGCCGGGGAGCTGTTTTTT.